Sequencing of this TCR beta chain was carried out in a study of beta chain features in type 1 diabetes. Trimming took off 3 bases at V and 0 bases at J, with 21 bases between the two ends. CDR1 is KGHSH and CDR2 is LQKENI in the germline V gene. The CDR3 is made up of 20 amino acids. Expressed TCRB transcripts were sequenced, since all the RNA that had been isolated was reverse transcribed. Measured with immunoSEQ multiplex PCR; TCRdb has only the in-frame clones, and not every one. This sample has 200,000 to 250,000 clones, with approximately 10% found just once. The chain carries TRBV18 and TRBJ2-6; D unresolved. The sequenced material came from central memory CD4+ T cells from blood. The TCR originated in a man aged 18-30 years in good health. The CDR3 DNA reads TGTGCCAGCTCACCCCCCAAGGCAGTTTCTCCTAGCTCTGGGGCCAACGTCCTGACTTTC. Protein: CASSPPKAVSPSSGANVLTF.